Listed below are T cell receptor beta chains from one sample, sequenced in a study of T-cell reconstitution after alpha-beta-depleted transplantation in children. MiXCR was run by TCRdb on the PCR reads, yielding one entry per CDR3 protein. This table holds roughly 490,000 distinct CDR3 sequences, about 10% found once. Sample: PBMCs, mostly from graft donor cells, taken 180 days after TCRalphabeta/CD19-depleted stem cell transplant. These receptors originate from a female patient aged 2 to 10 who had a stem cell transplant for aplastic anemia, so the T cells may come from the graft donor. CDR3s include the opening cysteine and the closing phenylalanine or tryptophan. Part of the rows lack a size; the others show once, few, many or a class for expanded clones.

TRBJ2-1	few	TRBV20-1	CSASVRNNEQFF
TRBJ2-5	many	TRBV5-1	CASSLDPGVESETQYF
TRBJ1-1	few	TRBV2	CASRSRALNTEAFF
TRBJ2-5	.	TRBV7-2	CASSPDTWEETQYF
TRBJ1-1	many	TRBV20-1	CSAQGGLMNTEAFF
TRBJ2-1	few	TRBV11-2	CASRLLVGLENEQFF
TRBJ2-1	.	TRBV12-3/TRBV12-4	CASSFSSGDYNEQFF
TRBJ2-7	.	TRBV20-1	CSAGGGGSQSYEQYF
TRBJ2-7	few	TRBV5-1	CASSGETGTGERVRYAQYF
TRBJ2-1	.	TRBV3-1	CACSLSRGLAGGYNEQFF
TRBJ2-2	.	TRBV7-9	CASTSRRDRNTGELFF
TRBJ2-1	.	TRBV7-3	CASSFSGISEQFF
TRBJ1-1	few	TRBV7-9	CASSFGGVPEAFF
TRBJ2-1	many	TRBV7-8	CASSLTDNPYNEQFF
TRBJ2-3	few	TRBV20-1	CSARRPGLRTADTQYF
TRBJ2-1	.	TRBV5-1	CASSLAGVPVDEQFF
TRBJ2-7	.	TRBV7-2	CASSLAGTDSYEQYF
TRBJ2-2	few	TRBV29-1	CSVLTSTGELFF
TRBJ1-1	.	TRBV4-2	CASAGFRTGNTEAFF
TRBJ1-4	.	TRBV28	CASRNGGTNEKLFF
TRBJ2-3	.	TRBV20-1	CSESGRVSTDTQYF
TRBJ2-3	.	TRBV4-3	CASSHSPSSGSTDTQYF
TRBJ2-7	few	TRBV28	CASSLRPDTYEQYF
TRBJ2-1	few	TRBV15	CATSKSPGTRNEQFF
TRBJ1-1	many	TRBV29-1	CSVLGAGASFMNTEAFF
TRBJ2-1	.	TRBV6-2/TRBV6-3	CASSGMTKGFPPMDEQFF
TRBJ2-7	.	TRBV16	CASSQSRGAYEQYF
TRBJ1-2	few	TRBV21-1	CASSARKTGPDYGYTF
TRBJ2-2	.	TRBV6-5	CASSYLAGGHTGELFF
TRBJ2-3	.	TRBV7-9	CASSSREGKRDTQYF
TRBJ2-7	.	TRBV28	CASLKPNSYEQYF
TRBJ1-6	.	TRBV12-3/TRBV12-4	CASSLTPPSPLHF
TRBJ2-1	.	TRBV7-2	CASSFFAGGGYNEQFF
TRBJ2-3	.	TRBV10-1	CASSPIFPGTDTQYF
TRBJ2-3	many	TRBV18	CASSQGQGKADTQYF
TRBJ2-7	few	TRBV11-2	CASSLELGQGASEQYF
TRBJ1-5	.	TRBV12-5	CASQRLGQPQHF
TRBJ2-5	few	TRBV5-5	CASSLTGSLVTQYF